What follows is one T cell receptor beta chain and its context. No antigen is known for it. The PCR employed 60 Vbeta primers together with 13 Jbeta primers. The data were produced by immunoSEQ multiplex PCR, yet TCRdb's version contains in-frame clones alone and is incomplete. The sample consists of 70,000 to 100,000 clones, about four fifths of them appearing once. The source of the sample is a study of cytomegalovirus exposure and HLA in healthy donors. Study as a whole: Assignment to the Caucasian-associated ancestry cluster applied to approximately 80% of the approximately 360 genotyped donors. Findings of the study overall: Previous analysis showed most TCR beta V segments were productive about 87% or about 30% of the time.

From germline, CDR1 is SGHRS and CDR2 YFSETQ. The CDR3 has 15 residues. V gave up 5 bases and J gave up 0 bases, with 12 bases separating them. The sequenced material came from PBMCs. The gene calls are TRBV5-1 and TRBJ2-1, with D possibly being TRBD2 (7 bases). This TCR was sampled from a man aged 45-60 years in good health and CMV-seropositive. The CDR3 bases are TGCGCCAGCAGGCCCGGGGGGCTCTCCTACAATGAGCAGTTCTTC. Translation: CASRPGGLSYNEQFF.